This passage covers 3 T cell receptor beta chains from one sample sequenced in a study of STAT5B mutations in CD4+ large granular lymphocyte leukemia. Measured with immunoSEQ multiplex PCR; TCRdb has only the in-frame clones, and not every one. The sample lists over 30,000 clones; 81% were seen once. Material for sequencing was CD4+ T cells from blood buffy coats. These receptors were obtained from a human donor in good health.

The V gene is TRBV28, the J gene TRBJ2-4, with 7 positions matching TRBD1. The trim removed 6 bases at V and 0 bases at J, leaving 2 bases unmatched. Germline V gene data show CDR1 as MDHEN and CDR2 as SYDVKM. This CDR3 is 14 amino acids long. For the CDR3, the DNA is TGTGCCAGCAGGCCAGGGGGAGCCAAAAACATTCAGTACTTC. Residues: CASRPGGAKNIQYF.

The V and J genes are TRBV30 and TRBJ2-1; 10 bases line up with TRBD2. The CDR3 is made up of 13 amino acids. Per the germline V gene, CDR1 is GTSNPN and CDR2 is SVGIG (reference sequence). V lost 5 bases and J lost 16; bases outside the gene matches: 14. This chain's CDR3 is CAWRTADSGRPFF. The CDR3 region has the DNA TGTGCCTGGCGGACGGCAGATAGCGGGAGGCCTTTCTTC.

The chain has TRBV5-8 and TRBJ2-2; 10 nucleotides agree with TRBD1. The germline CDR1 and CDR2 sequences are SGHTS and YDEGEE. Trimming at V came to 6 bases and at J to 6 bases, leaving 5 bases not matched to a gene. This CDR3 has 14 amino acids. In DNA, the CDR3 is TGTGCCAGCACCCCGGGACAGGGGTCCGGGGAGCTGTTTTTT. Protein product: CASTPGQGSGELFF. The whole variable domain, remainder taken from reference TRBV5-8 and TRBJ2-2, is EAGVTQSPTHLIKTRGQQATLRCSPISGHTSVYWYQQALGLGLQFLLWYDEGEERNRGNFPPRFSGRQFPNYSSELNVNALELEDSALYLCASTPGQGSGELFFGEGSRLTVL.